This passage covers 19 T cell receptor beta chains from one sample sequenced in a study of T cell clonality in common variable immunodeficiency. Clones were sequenced by immunoSEQ multiplex PCR, and TCRdb holds only the in-frame ones, with some missing. There are 35,000 or so clones in the sample, none observed a single time. Specimen: peripheral blood mononuclear cells. These receptors were obtained from a person aged 18 to 70 in good health.

This clone was seen many times. Coverage ceases 3 residues before the CDR3 finishes, and the germline J gene fills in the end. V and J are TRBV20-1 and TRBJ2-3; tentatively, D is TRBD1 (5 bases). The CDR3 is 16 amino acids. Germline CDR1 DFQATT, CDR2 SNEGSKA (reference sequence). The ends were cut back, 1 base at V and 2 bases at J, with 16 bases in the middle. CDR3 in amino acids: CSARVSGRELTDTQYF. CDR3 DNA (partial): TGCAGTGCTAGAGTATCAGGGCGAGAACTCACAGATACG.

In its sample, this clone was seen many times. The read terminates 3 residues ahead of where the CDR3 ends, so the germline J gene completes it. This sequence joins TRBV7-9 and TRBJ1-1, with D maybe TRBD1 (5 bases). V lost 5 bases and J lost 1, with 11 bases in between. The CDR3 loop spans 14 amino acids. Germline values: CDR1 SEHNR, CDR2 FQNEAQ (reference sequence). This CDR3 is CASSQGQGNTEAFF. Incomplete CDR3 DNA: TGTGCCAGCAGCCAAGGGCAGGGGAACACTGAA.

The table lists this clone with many counts. The missing CDR3 end, 3 residues past where the read stops, is filled in from the germline J gene. This chain connects TRBV12-3 or TRBV12-4 to TRBJ2-1, with TRBD2 identical over 12 bases. V lost 6 bases to trimming and J lost 6 bases; unmatched junction nucleotides: 6. This CDR3 has 15 residues. Incomplete CDR3 DNA: TGTGCCAGCAGGGAGACTAGCGGGGGAATCAATGAG. Residues: CASRETSGGINE. The whole CDR3 sequence is CASRETSGGINEQFF.

This clone has a count of ten or more. The sequenced fragment ends 3 residues before the CDR3 boundary, so the rest is inferred from the germline J gene. The chain is built from TRBV5-4 and TRBJ2-3; 8 bases are a match to TRBD2. V lost 1 base to trimming and J lost 2 bases; unmatched junction nucleotides: 6. The CDR3 is made up of 16 amino acids. CDR1 SGHNT and CDR2 YYREEE come from the germline V gene (reference sequence). The CDR3 region is CASSLYLAGATDTQYF. The DNA read from the CDR3 is TGTGCCAGCAGCTTGTACCTAGCGGGCGCCACAGATACG.

In its sample, this clone was seen many times. The DNA ends 3 residues before the CDR3 does, and the rest of the CDR3 is filled in from the germline J gene. The chain carries TRBV9 and TRBJ2-1; the D gene is possibly TRBD1 (6 bases). Germline V gene data show CDR1 as SGDLS and CDR2 as YYNGEE. The CDR3 contains 18 residues. Trimming cost V 0 bases and J 0 bases, with 16 bases left between them. The CDR3 here is CASSVGGGVLRSYNEQFF. CDR3 DNA, as far as it was read: TGTGCCAGCAGCGTAGGAGGGGGAGTCTTGCGCTCCTACAATGAG.

There are many counts of this clone. The read is 3 residues too short to cover the CDR3 end, so that end is filled in from the germline J gene. The V call is TRBV5-6, the J call TRBJ1-1; D is perhaps TRBD1 (5 bases). Trimming removed 4 bases from V and 4 bases from J, with 11 bases in between. This CDR3 spans 13 amino acids. The germline gives CDR1 SGHDT, CDR2 YYEEEE. The part of the CDR3 DNA that was read is TGTGCCAGCAGCGCTACGCAGGGCACTGAA. Its protein is CASSATQGTE. The entire CDR3 reads CASSATQGTEAFF.

This clone was observed many times. The read ends 3 residues shy of where the CDR3 ends; the end is completed using the germline J gene. The chain links TRBV30 to TRBJ1-1; possible D gene TRBD1, 5 bases. V lost 3 bases, J lost 2 bases, and 7 bases lay in between. Germline values: CDR1 GTSNPN, CDR2 SVGIG (reference sequence). This CDR3 comprises 12 residues. The CDR3 here is CAWSGQNTEAFF. The sequenced part of the CDR3 DNA is TGTGCCTGGAGCGGACAAAACACTGAA.

This clone was seen at least ten times. The read comes to an end 3 residues before the CDR3 does, leaving the germline J gene to fill in the end. The V call is TRBV5-1, the J call TRBJ2-7; the D gene could be TRBD1 or TRBD2 (5 bases each). Trimming cost V 4 bases and J 0 bases, with 14 bases left between them. Germline V gene lookup returns CDR1 SGHRS and CDR2 YFSETQ. This CDR3 is 15 amino acids long. Incomplete CDR3 DNA: TGCGCCAGCAGCCTCCGACCAGGGAGCTCCTACGAG. Its translation: CASSLRPGSSYE. The whole CDR3 protein is CASSLRPGSSYEQYF.

The table lists this clone with many counts. Read sequence stops 3 residues before the CDR3 end, and the germline J gene provides the missing end. The V and J genes are TRBV5-1 and TRBJ2-7, with D possibly being TRBD1 (6 bases). Trimming left V 2 bases short and J 5 bases short, with 8 bases between. This CDR3 spans 12 amino acids. Germline CDR1 SGHRS, CDR2 YFSETQ. The CDR3 bases that were read are TGCGCCAGCAGCTTATCAGGGGACGAG. Protein: CASSLSGDE. The complete CDR3 protein is CASSLSGDEQYF.

This clone was counted at least ten times. A junction end diverges from the germline sequence, so it may reflect a read error. The CDR3 end falls 3 residues outside the read, so it is completed with the germline J gene. The genes are TRBV5-1 and TRBJ1-6; D gene uncertain. The germline gives CDR1 SGHRS, CDR2 YFSETQ. The CDR3 runs to 13 residues. The covered CDR3 bases are TGCGCCAGCAGCTCTACCCATAAATCACCC. Translating gives CASSSTHKSP. The full CDR3 is CASSSTHKSPLHF. Based on the CDR3 plus reference TRBV5-1 and TRBJ1-6, the full variable domain is KAGVTQTPRYLIKTRGQQVTLSCSPISGHRSVSWYQQTPGQGLQFLFEYFSETQRNKGNFPGRFSGRQFSNSRSEMNVSTLELGDSALYLCASSSTHKSPLHFGNGTRLTVT.

This clone was observed many times. The sequenced fragment ends 3 residues before the CDR3 boundary, so the rest is inferred from the germline J gene. The J gene is TRBJ2-3, the V gene TRBV5-1, with TRBD2 matching over 9 bases. V dropped 0 bases and J dropped 4; count of bases not matched to a gene: 3. This CDR3 spans 15 amino acids. Germline lookup yields CDR1 SGHRS and CDR2 YFSETQ. CDR3 bases read: TGCGCCAGCAGCTTGGAGAGCGGGGGGTCAGATACG. Amino acid sequence: CASSLESGGSDT. The complete CDR3 protein is CASSLESGGSDTQYF.

This clone was recorded at least ten times. The read halts 3 residues ahead of the CDR3 end, with the missing end drawn from the germline J gene. The J gene is TRBJ2-5, the V gene TRBV5-1; 7 bases fit TRBD1. Per the germline V gene, CDR1 is SGHRS and CDR2 is YFSETQ. The trim removed 3 bases at V and 2 bases at J, leaving 1 base unmatched. The CDR3 has 13 residues. The CDR3: CASSWDSQETQYF. The covered CDR3 bases are TGCGCCAGCAGCTGGGACAGTCAAGAGACC.

This clone was seen many times. One end of the junction does not line up with germline, which may come from a read error. Partial CDR3 DNA: TGCGCCAGCAGAGTAGGACCTCTCGGGACAGTCTGGAACGAG. Translated: CASRVGPLGTVWNE. In full, the CDR3 reads CASRVGPLGTVWNEQYF. V is TRBV4-2 and J is TRBJ2-7; TRBD1 matches at 7 bases. Coverage ceases 3 residues before the CDR3 finishes, and the germline J gene fills in the end. Germline V gene data show CDR1 as LGHNA and CDR2 as YNFKEQ. The CDR3 has 17 residues.

This clone was seen at least ten times. With the read ending 3 residues before the CDR3 end, the germline J gene is used to fill in that end. This chain uses TRBV20-1 with TRBJ1-2; 7 nucleotides align to TRBD1. The CDR3 consists of 15 residues. Germline V CDR1 and CDR2: DFQATT, SNEGSKA (reference sequence). J gave up 0 bases and V 3 bases, and 7 bases lay outside the gene matches. Partial CDR3 DNA: TGCAGTGCTAGGGAAAGGACAGGAACTAACTATGGC. This gives the protein CSARERTGTNYG. The complete CDR3 sequence is CSARERTGTNYGYTF.

This clone was detected many times. Read coverage stops 3 residues before the CDR3 terminus; the germline J gene supplies the remainder. The chain joins TRBV29-1 to TRBJ2-7, with TRBD1 as a possible D gene (6 bases). Germline V gene lookup returns CDR1 SQVTM and CDR2 ANQGSEA. The length of the CDR3 is 13 residues. The ends were cut back, 6 bases at V and 5 bases at J, with 17 bases in the middle. The part of the CDR3 DNA that was read is TGCAGCGTGCCGGGACAAACTGGGAACGAG. Protein: CSVPGQTGNE. The whole CDR3 reads CSVPGQTGNEQYF.

This clone occurred many times. With the read ending 3 residues before the CDR3 end, the germline J gene is used to fill in that end. V usage is TRBV11-3 and J usage is TRBJ1-1, with a possible D match to TRBD1 (6 bases). V lost 5 bases to trimming and J lost 1 base, with 11 bases between them. The CDR3 spans 14 residues. Germline V gives CDR1 SGHNT, CDR2 YENEEA. The DNA read from the CDR3 is TGTGCCAGCAGCCAGGGGCAGGGGAACACTGAA. This encodes CASSQGQGNTE. The whole CDR3 is CASSQGQGNTEAFF.

There are many counts of this clone. The read ends 3 residues before the CDR3 terminus; that terminus is restored from the germline J gene. The V call is TRBV10-3, the J call TRBJ2-1; 8 nucleotides line up with TRBD2. Germline V lookup: CDR1 ENHRY, CDR2 SYGVKD. This CDR3 has 15 amino acids. V shed 5 bases and J 9 bases; nucleotides not matched to a gene: 12. Incomplete CDR3 DNA: TGTGCCATCAGTCATGAAGCGGGAGCCCCCAGTGAG. Translation gives CAISHEAGAPSE. The entire CDR3 reads CAISHEAGAPSEQFF.

This clone was recorded at least ten times. The read finishes 3 residues shy of the CDR3 end, and the germline J gene is used to complete it. The chain links TRBV7-2 to TRBJ1-1, with no clear D. Germline V lookup: CDR1 SGHTA, CDR2 FQGNSA. This CDR3 contains 13 residues. Trimming removed 2 bases at V and 1 base at J, with 5 bases between. Incomplete CDR3 DNA: TGTGCCAGCAGCTTAAGGTGGAACACTGAA. It translates to CASSLRWNTE. From start to end, the CDR3 is CASSLRWNTEAFF. Full variable domain (remainder filled in from reference TRBV7-2 and TRBJ1-1): GAGVSQSPSNKVTEKGKDVELRCDPISGHTALYWYRQSLGQGLEFLIYFQGNSAPDKSGLPSDRFSAERTGGSVSTLTIQRTQQEDSAVYLCASSLRWNTEAFFGQGTRLTVV.

This clone has a count of ten or more. From the germline J gene comes the end of the CDR3, since the read stops 3 residues before it. The rearrangement uses TRBV5-6 and TRBJ2-7, with no clear D. The CDR3 sequence is 13 residues long. Trimming left V 2 bases short and J 4 bases short, with 10 bases between. In germline, CDR1 is SGHDT, CDR2 YYEEEE. CDR3: CASSLGQQYEQYF. The DNA read from the CDR3 is TGTGCCAGCAGCTTAGGGCAGCAGTACGAG.